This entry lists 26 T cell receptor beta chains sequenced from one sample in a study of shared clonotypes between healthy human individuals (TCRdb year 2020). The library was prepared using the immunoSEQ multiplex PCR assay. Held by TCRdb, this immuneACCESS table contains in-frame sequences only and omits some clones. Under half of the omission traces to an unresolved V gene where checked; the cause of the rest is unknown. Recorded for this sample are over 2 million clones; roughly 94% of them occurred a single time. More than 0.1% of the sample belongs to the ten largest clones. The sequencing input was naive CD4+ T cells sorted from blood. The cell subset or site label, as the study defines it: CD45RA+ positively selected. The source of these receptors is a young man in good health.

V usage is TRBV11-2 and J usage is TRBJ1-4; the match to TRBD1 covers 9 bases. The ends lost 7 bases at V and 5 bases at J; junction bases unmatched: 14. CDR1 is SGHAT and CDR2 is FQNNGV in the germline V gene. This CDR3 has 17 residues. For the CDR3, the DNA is TGTGCCAGCACCCGACCGGGCGGGACAGGGTTAAATGAAAAACTGTTTTTT. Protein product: CASTRPGGTGLNEKLFF.

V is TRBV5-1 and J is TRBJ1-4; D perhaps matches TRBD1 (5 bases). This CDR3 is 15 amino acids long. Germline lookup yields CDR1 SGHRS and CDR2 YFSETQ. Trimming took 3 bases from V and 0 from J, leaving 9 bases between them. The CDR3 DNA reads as TGCGCCAGCAGCTATCAGGGAGCAACTAATGAAAAACTGTTTTTT. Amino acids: CASSYQGATNEKLFF.

The DNA of the CDR3 is TGTGCCTGGAGGCGTTCCGGGGAGCTGTTTTTT. It specifies CAWRRSGELFF. The V gene is TRBV30, the J gene TRBJ2-2; no reliable D call. This CDR3 is built from 11 residues. V was shortened by 3 bases and J by 6 bases, with 5 bases between the two germline ends. Germline V gene data show CDR1 as GTSNPN and CDR2 as SVGIG (reference sequence).

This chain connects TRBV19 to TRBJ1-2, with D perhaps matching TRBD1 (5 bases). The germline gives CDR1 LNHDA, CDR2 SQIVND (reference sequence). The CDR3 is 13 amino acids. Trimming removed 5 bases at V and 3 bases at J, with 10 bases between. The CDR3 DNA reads TGTGCCAGTAGTGGGACGGTGCACTATGGCTACACCTTC. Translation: CASSGTVHYGYTF. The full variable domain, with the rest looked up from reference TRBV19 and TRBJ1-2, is DGGITQSPKYLFRKEGQNVTLSCEQNLNHDAMYWYRQDPGQGLRLIYYSQIVNDFQKGDIAEGYSVSREKKESFPLTVTSAQKNPTAFYLCASSGTVHYGYTFGSGTRLTVV.

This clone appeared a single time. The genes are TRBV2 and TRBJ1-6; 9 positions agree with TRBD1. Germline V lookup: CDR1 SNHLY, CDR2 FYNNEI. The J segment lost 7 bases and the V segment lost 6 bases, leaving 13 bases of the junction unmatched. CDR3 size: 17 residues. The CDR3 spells CASSTIGTGRSNSPLHF. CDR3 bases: TGTGCCAGCAGCACCATCGGGACAGGGAGATCGAATTCACCCCTCCACTTT.

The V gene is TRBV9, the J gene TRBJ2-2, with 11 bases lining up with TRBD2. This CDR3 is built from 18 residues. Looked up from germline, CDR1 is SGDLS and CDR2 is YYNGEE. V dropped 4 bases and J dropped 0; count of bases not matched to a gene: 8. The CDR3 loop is CASSFGTSGAANTGELFF. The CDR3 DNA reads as TGTGCCAGCAGCTTCGGGACTAGCGGTGCCGCGAACACCGGGGAGCTGTTTTTT. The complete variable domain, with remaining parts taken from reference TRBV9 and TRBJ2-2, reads DSGVTQTPKHLITATGQRVTLRCSPRSGDLSVYWYQQSLDQGLQFLIQYYNGEERAKGNILERFSAQQFPDLHSELNLSSLELGDSALYFCASSFGTSGAANTGELFFGEGSRLTVL.

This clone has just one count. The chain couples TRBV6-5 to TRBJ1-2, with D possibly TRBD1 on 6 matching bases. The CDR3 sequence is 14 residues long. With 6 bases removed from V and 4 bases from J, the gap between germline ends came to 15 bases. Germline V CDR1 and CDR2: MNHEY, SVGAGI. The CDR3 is CASSSTTGIYGYTF. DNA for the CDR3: TGTGCCAGCAGCTCGACCACAGGGATCTATGGCTACACCTTC.

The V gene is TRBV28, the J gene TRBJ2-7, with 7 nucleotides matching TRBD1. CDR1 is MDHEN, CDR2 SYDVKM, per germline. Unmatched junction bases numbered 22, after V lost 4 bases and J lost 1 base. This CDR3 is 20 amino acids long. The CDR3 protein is CASSSPFARTGERVSYEQYF. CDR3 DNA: TGTGCCAGCAGTTCCCCCTTCGCCCGAACAGGGGAGCGAGTTTCCTACGAGCAGTACTTC.

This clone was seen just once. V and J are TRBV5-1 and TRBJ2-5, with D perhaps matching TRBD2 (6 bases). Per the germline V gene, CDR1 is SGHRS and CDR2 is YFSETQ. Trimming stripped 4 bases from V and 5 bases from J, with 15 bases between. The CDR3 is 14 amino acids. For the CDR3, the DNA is TGCGCCAGCAGCCCCGACGGGGGTGGGGAGACCCAGTACTTC. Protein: CASSPDGGGETQYF.

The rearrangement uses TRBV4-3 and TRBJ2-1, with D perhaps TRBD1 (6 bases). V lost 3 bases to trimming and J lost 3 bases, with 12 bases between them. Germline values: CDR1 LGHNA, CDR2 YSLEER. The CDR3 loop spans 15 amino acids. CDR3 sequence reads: CASSHVGGDYNEQFF. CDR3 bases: TGCGCCAGCAGCCACGTAGGGGGAGACTACAATGAGCAGTTCTTC.

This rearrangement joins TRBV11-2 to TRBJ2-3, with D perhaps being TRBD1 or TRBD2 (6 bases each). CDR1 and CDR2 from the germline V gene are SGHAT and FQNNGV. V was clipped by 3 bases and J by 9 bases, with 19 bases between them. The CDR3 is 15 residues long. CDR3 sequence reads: CASSLGGQGLATQYF. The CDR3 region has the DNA TGTGCCAGCAGCTTGGGGGGCCAGGGGCTGGCGACGCAGTATTTT.

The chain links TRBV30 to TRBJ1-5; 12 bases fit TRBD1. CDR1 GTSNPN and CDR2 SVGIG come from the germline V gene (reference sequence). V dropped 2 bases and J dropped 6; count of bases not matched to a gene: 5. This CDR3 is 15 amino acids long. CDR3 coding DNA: TGTGCCTGGAGTATGGGACAGGGGGCCGGTCAGCCCCAGCATTTT. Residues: CAWSMGQGAGQPQHF.

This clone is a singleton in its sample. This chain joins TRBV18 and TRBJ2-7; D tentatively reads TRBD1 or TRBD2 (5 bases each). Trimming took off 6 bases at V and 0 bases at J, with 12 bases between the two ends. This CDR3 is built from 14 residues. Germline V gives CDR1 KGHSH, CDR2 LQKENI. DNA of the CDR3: TGTGCCAGCTCCCAGGGAGACTACTCCTACGAGCAGTACTTC. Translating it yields CASSQGDYSYEQYF.

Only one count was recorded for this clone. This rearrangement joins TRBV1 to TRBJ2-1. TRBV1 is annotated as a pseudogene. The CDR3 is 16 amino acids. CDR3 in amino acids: CTSSQDRLYSYNEQFF. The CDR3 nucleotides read TGCACCAGCAGCCAAGATCGGCTGTACTCCTACAATGAGCAGTTCTTC.

The CDR3: CASSLVPGQPPKGYTF. CDR3 coding DNA: TGTGCCAGCAGCTTGGTCCCGGGACAGCCCCCTAAAGGCTACACCTTC. The genes are TRBV5-4 and TRBJ1-2; TRBD1 aligns across 7 bases. The germline V gene has CDR1 SGHNT and CDR2 YYREEE (reference sequence). CDR3 length: 16 residues. V was clipped by 0 bases and J by 8 bases; unmatched bases: 13.

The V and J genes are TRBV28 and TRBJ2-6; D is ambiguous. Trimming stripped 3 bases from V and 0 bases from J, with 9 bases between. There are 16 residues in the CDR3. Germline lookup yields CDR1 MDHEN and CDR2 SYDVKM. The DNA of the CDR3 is TGTGCCAGCAGTTTTAGATTCAACTCTGGGGCCAACGTCCTGACTTTC. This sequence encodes CASSFRFNSGANVLTF.

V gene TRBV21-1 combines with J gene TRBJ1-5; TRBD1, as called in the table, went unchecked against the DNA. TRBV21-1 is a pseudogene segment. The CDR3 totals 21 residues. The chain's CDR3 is CASSPHQSSSTRDRRNQPQHF. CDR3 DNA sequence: TGTGCCAGCAGCCCCCATCAATCGTCTAGCACCCGGGACAGACGGAATCAGCCCCAGCATTTT.

The CDR3 region is CASSYTLAGNEQFF. Written as DNA, the CDR3 is TGTGCCAGCAGTTACACCTTAGCGGGGAATGAGCAGTTCTTC. The V and J genes are TRBV6-6 and TRBJ2-1; 8 bases match TRBD2. CDR1 MNHNY and CDR2 SVGAGI come from the germline V gene (reference sequence). V was pared by 2 bases and J by 7 bases, with 4 bases of the junction left unmatched. The CDR3 sequence is 14 residues long.

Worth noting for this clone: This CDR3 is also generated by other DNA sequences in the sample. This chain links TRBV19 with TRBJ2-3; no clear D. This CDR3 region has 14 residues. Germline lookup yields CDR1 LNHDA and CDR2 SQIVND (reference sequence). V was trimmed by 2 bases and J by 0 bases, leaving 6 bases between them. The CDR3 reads CASSISVSTDTQYF. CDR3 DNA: TGTGCCAGTAGTATATCGGTCAGCACAGATACGCAGTATTTT.

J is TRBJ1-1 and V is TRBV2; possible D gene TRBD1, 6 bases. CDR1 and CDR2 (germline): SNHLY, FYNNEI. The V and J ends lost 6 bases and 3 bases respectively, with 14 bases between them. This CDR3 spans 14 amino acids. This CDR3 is CASSMTGGDTEAFF. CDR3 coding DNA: TGTGCCAGCAGCATGACAGGCGGTGACACTGAAGCTTTCTTT.

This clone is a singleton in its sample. CDR3 region: CACRQGRNSNQPQHF. CDR3 in DNA: TGTGCCTGCCGACAGGGAAGGAATAGCAATCAGCCCCAGCATTTT. The V and J genes are TRBV19 and TRBJ1-5, with 7 bases that match TRBD1. Trimming took 11 bases from V and 0 from J; bases not matched to a gene: 10. CDR3 length: 15 amino acids. Germline CDR1 LNHDA, CDR2 SQIVND (reference sequence).

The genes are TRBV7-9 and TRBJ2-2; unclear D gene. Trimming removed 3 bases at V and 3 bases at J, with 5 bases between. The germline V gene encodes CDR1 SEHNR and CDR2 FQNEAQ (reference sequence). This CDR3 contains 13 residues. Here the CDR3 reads CASSLTYTGELFF. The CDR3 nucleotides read TGTGCCAGCAGCTTGACGTACACCGGGGAGCTGTTTTTT.

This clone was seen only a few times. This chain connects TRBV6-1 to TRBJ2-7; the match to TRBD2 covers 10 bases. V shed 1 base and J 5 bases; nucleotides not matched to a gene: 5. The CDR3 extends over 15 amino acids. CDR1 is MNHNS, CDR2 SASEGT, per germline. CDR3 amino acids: CASSEGSGGQDEQYF. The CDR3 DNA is TGTGCCAGCAGTGAAGGTAGCGGGGGGCAGGACGAGCAGTACTTC.

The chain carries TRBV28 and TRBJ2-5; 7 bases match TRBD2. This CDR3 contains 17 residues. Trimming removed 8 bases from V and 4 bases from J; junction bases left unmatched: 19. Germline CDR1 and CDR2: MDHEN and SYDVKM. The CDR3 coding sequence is TGTGCCAGCTCCCCTAGGAGCGGGGTCCCTTCAGGAGAGACCCAGTACTTC. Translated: CASSPRSGVPSGETQYF. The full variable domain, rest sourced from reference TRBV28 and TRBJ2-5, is DVKVTQSSRYLVKRTGEKVFLECVQDMDHENMFWYRQDPGLGLRLIYFSYDVKMKEKGDIPEGYSVSREKKERFSLILESASTNQTSMYLCASSPRSGVPSGETQYFGPGTRLLVL.

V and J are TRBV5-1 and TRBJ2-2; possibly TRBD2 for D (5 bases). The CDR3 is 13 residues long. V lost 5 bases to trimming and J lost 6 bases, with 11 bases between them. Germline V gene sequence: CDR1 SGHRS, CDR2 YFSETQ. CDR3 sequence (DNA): TGCGCCAGCAGTACCCGGACTTCCGGGGAGCTGTTTTTT. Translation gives CASSTRTSGELFF.

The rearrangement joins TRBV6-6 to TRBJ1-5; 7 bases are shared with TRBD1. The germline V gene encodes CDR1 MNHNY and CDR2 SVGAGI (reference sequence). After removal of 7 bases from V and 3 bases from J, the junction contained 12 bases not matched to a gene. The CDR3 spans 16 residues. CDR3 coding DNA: TGTGCCAGCACCACCGGCGGACAGGAACCCAATCAGCCCCAGCATTTT. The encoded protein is CASTTGGQEPNQPQHF.